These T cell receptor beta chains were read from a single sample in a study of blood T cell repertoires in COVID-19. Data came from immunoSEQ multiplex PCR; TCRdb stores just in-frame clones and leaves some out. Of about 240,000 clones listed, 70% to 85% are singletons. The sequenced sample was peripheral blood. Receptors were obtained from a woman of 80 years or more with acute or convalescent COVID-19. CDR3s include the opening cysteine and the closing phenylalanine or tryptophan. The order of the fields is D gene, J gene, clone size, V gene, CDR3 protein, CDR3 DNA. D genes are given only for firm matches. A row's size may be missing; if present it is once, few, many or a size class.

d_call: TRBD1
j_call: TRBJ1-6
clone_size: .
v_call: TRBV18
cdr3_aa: CASSRDRLNSPLHF
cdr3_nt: TGTGCCAGCTCCCGGGACAGGTTAAATTCACCCCTCCACTTT

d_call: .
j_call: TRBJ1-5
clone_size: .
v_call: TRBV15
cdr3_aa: CATTIGLGQPQHF
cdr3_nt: TGTGCCACCACTATTGGGCTTGGTCAGCCCCAGCATTTT

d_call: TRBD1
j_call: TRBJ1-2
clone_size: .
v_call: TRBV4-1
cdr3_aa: CASSQGDRVYYGYTF
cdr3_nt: TGCGCCAGCAGCCAAGGTGACAGGGTTTACTATGGCTACACCTTC

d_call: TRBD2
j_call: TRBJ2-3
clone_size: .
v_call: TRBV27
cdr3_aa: CASSRTSGGNMAGTDTQYF
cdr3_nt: TGTGCCAGCAGTCGGACTAGCGGGGGAAACATGGCAGGGACAGATACGCAGTATTTT

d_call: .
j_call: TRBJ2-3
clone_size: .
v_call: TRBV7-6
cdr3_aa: CASSLGIPGTQDTQYF
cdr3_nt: TGTGCCAGCAGCTTAGGGATCCCGGGTACACAAGATACGCAGTATTTT

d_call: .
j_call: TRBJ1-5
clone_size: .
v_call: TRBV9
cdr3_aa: CASSTSADSSNQPQHF
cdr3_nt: TGTGCCAGCAGCACCTCTGCTGACTCTAGCAATCAGCCCCAGCATTTT

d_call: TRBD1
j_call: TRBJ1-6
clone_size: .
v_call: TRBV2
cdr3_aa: CASRAVDRLKSPLHF
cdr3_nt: TGTGCCAGCAGGGCTGTGGACAGGCTGAAGTCACCCCTCCACTTT

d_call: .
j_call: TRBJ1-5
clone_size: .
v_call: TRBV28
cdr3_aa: CASSLWQQPQHF
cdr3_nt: TGTGCCAGCAGTTTATGGCAGCAGCCCCAGCATTTT

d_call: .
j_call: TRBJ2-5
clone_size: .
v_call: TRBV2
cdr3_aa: CASSARGMETQYF
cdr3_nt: TGTGCCAGCAGTGCGAGGGGGATGGAGACCCAGTACTTC

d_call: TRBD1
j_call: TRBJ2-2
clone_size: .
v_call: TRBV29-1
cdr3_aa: CSAPVGTGNTGELFF
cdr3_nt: TGCAGCGCCCCCGTCGGGACAGGGAACACCGGGGAGCTGTTTTTT

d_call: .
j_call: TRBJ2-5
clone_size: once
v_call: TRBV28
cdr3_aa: CASSRRGGYETQYF
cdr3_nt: TGTGCCAGCAGTCGAAGGGGGGGGTACGAGACCCAGTACTTC

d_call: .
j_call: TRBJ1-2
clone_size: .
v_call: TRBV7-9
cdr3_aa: CASSRAGVYGYTF
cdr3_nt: TGTGCCAGCAGCCGCGCAGGGGTTTATGGCTACACCTTC

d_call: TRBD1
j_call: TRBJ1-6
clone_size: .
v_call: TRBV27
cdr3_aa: CASSWGQSYNSPLHF
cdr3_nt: TGTGCCAGCAGTTGGGGACAGTCGTATAATTCACCCCTCCACTTT

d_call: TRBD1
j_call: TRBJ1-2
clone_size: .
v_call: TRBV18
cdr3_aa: CASSPAQGVDGYTF
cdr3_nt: TGTGCCAGCTCACCGGCACAGGGGGTAGATGGCTACACCTTC

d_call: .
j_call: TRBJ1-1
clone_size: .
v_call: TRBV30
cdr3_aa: CAWSVEGNTEAFF
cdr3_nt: TGTGCCTGGAGTGTGGAGGGGAACACTGAAGCTTTCTTT

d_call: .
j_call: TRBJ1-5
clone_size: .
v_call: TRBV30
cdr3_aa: CAAAGSNQPQHF
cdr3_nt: TGTGCCGCCGCAGGTAGCAATCAGCCCCAGCATTTT

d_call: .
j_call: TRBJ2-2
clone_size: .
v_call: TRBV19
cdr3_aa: CASGRGAQTGELFF
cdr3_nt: TGTGCCAGTGGTCGGGGGGCCCAGACCGGGGAGCTGTTTTTT

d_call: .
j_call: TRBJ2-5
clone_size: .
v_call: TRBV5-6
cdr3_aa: CASSLGQLETQYF
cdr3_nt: TGTGCCAGCAGCTTGGGACAGTTAGAGACCCAGTACTTC

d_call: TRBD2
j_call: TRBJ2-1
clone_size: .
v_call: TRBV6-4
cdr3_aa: CASIPGLARSYNEQFF
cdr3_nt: TGTGCCAGCATTCCGGGACTAGCGAGGTCCTACAATGAGCAGTTCTTC

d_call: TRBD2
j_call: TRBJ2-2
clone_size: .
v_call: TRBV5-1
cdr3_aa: CASSTTGLAGNTGELFF
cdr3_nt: TGCGCCAGCAGCACCACGGGACTAGCGGGGAACACCGGGGAGCTGTTTTTT

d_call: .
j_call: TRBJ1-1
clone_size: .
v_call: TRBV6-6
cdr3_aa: CASSYSAGAEAFF
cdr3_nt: TGTGCCAGCAGTTACTCGGCAGGGGCTGAAGCTTTCTTT

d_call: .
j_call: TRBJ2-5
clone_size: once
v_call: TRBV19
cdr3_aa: CASSFGLLGGETQYF
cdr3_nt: TGTGCCAGTAGCTTCGGACTCCTGGGGGGAGAGACCCAGTACTTC

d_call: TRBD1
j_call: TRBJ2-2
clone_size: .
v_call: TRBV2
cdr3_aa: CASRTRDSSTGELFF
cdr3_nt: TGTGCCAGCAGGACACGGGACAGTAGTACCGGGGAGCTGTTTTTT

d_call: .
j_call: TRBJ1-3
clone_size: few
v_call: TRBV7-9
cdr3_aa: CASSPQGNTIYF
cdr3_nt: TGTGCCAGCAGCCCCCAGGGAAACACCATATATTTT

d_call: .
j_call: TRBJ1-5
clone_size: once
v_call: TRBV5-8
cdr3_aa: CASSPPRGVQPQHF
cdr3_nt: TGTGCCAGCAGCCCCCCGCGGGGGGTTCAGCCCCAGCATTTT

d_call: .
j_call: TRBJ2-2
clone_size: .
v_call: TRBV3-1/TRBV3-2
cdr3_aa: CASSQDASGWTGELFF
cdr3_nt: TGTGCCAGCAGCCAAGATGCGTCGGGGTGGACCGGGGAGCTGTTTTTT

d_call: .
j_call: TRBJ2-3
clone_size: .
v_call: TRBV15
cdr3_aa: CATSRISTDTQYF
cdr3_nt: TGTGCCACCAGCAGAATAAGCACAGATACGCAGTATTTT

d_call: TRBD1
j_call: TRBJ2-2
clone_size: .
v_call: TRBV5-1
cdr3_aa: CASSLGDRVNTGELFF
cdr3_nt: TGCGCCAGCAGCTTGGGGGACAGGGTCAACACCGGGGAGCTGTTTTTT

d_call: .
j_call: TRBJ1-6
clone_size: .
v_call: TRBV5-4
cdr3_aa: CASSFGGMSPLHF
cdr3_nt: TGTGCCAGCAGCTTCGGGGGGATGTCACCCCTCCACTTT

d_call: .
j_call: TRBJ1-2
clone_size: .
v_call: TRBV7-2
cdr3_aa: CASSETRQLLNYGYTF
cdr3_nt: TGTGCCAGCAGCGAAACTCGACAGCTTCTTAACTATGGCTACACCTTC

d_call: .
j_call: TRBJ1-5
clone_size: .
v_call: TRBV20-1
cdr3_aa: CSARSQGIQHF
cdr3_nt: TGCAGTGCTAGATCCCAGGGAATCCAGCATTTT

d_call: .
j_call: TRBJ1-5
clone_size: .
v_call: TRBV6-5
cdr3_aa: CASSTSGGDRPQHF
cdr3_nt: TGTGCCAGCTCCACGTCGGGGGGCGACCGGCCCCAGCATTTT

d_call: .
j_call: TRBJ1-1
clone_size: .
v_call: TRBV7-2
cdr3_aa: CASSLDMNTEAFF
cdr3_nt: TGTGCCAGCAGCTTAGATATGAACACTGAAGCTTTCTTT

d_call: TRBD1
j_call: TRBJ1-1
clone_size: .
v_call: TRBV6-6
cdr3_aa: CASRIPRQGNTEAFF
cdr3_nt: TGTGCCAGCAGGATTCCTAGACAGGGGAACACTGAAGCTTTCTTT

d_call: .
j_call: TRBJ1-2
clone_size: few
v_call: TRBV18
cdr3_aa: CASSSTSLTPGGYTF
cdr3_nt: TGTGCCAGCTCATCCACTTCCCTCACCCCTGGTGGCTACACCTTC

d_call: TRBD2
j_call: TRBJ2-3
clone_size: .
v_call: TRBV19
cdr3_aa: CASSRGLAKVTQYF
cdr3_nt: TGTGCCAGTAGTAGGGGACTAGCGAAGGTTACGCAGTATTTT

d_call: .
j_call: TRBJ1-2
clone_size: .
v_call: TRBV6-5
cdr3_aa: CASSYSWEGNYGYTF
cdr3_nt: TGTGCCAGCAGTTACTCCTGGGAGGGTAACTATGGCTACACCTTC

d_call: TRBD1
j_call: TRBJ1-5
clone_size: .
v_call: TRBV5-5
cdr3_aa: CASSPSGTGNSNQPQHF
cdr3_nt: TGTGCCAGCAGCCCATCCGGGACAGGGAATAGCAATCAGCCCCAGCATTTT

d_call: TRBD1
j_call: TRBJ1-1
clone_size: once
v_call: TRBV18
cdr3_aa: CASSPQQGRNTEAFF
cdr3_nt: TGTGCCAGCTCACCTCAACAGGGGAGGAACACTGAAGCTTTCTTT

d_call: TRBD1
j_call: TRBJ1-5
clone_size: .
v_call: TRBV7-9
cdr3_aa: CASSPSTGVGQPQHF
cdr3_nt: TGTGCCAGCAGCCCCTCGACAGGGGTGGGTCAGCCCCAGCATTTT

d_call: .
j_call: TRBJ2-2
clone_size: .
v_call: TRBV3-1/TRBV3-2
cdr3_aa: CASSLTQQAGELFF
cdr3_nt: TGTGCCAGCAGCCTTACCCAGCAGGCCGGGGAGCTGTTTTTT

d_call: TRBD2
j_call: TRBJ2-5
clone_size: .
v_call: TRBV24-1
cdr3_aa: CATRPTLAGGPGGQETQYF
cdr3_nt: TGTGCCACCAGGCCGACACTAGCGGGGGGGCCCGGTGGGCAAGAGACCCAGTACTTC

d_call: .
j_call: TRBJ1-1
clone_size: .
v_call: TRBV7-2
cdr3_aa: CASSLRPQGNTEAFF
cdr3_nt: TGTGCCAGCAGCTTAAGGCCTCAGGGAAACACTGAAGCTTTCTTT

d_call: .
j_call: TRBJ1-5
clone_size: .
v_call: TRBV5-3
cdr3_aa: CARSHRTRYSNQPQHF
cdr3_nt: TGTGCCAGAAGCCACCGCACCCGGTATAGCAATCAGCCCCAGCATTTT

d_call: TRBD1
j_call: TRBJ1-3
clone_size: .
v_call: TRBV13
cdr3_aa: CASSPGTGGRQNTIYF
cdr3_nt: TGTGCCAGCAGCCCCGGGACAGGGGGGAGGCAGAACACCATATATTTT